This entry features one T cell receptor (beta chain) sequence. This entry comes from a study of T cell changes during pregnancy in multiple sclerosis. Measured with immunoSEQ multiplex PCR; TCRdb has only the in-frame clones, and not every one. The table has 48,000 or so clones, around 94% seen once. V lost 2 bases and J lost 6, with 18 bases in between. Germline V gene data show CDR1 as SGHDN and CDR2 as FVKESK. The CDR3 runs 16 residues. The clonotype comes from a female donor with multiple sclerosis, enrolled in a pregnancy study. The source was CD4+ T cells from peripheral blood mononuclear cells, collected in the first trimester of pregnancy. The V call is TRBV14, the J call TRBJ2-3; maybe TRBD2 (5 bases). CDR3 coding DNA: TGTGCCAGCAGCCAAAATACAAGGGAAAGAGGGGATACGCAGTATTTT. Its protein is CASSQNTRERGDTQYF.